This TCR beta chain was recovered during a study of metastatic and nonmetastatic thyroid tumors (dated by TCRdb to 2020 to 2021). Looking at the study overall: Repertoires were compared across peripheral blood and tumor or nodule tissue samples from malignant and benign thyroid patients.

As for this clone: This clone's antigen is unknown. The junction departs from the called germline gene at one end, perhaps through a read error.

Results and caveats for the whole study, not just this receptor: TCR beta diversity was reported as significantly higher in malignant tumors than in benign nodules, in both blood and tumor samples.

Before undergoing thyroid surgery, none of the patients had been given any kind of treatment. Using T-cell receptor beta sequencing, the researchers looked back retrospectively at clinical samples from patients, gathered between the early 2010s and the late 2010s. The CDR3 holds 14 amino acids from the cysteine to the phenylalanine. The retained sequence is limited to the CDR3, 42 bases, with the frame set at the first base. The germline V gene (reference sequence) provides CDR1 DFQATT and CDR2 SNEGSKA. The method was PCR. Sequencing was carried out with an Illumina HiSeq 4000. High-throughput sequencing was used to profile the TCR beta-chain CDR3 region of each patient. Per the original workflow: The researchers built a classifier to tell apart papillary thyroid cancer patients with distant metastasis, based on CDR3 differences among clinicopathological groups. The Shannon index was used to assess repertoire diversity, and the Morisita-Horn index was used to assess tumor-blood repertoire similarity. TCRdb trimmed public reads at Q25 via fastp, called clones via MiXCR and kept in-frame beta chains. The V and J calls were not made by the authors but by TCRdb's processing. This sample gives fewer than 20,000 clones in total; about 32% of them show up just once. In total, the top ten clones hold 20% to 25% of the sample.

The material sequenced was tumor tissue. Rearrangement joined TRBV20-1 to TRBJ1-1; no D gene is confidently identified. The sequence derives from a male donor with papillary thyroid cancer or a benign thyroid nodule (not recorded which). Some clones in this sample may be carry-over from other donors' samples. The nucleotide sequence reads TGCAGTGCTAGAGGGCACATCATGAAAACTGAAGCTTTCTTT. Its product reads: CSARGHIMKTEAFF.